The clone carrying this T cell receptor beta chain qualifies as medium-sized. What it recognizes is unknown. This record belongs to a study of read filtering for tumor transcriptome and immune sequencing. Overall study context: Mean patient age was around 66 years, range about 40 to 85; roughly 18 male, around 15 female. Transcriptome libraries were built from DNase-treated RNA.

From 400 to 450 ng of RNA, a library with molecular barcoded alpha/delta and beta/gamma adaptors was made. TCRdb redid the calling of the reads with MiXCR, one entry per CDR3 protein. The data contain over 45,000 distinct CDR3 sequences, 20% to 25% of them seen just once; the ten biggest clones take up 17%. Study-wide points: Sorted CD138-negative bone marrow cells were not purified T cells. RNA-seq captured clonotypes less deeply and reliably than IR-seq.

CDR1 and CDR2 from the germline V gene are GTSNPN and SVGIG (reference sequence). The CDR3 sequence is 15 residues long. The germline V and J ends were trimmed by 2 bases and 1 base, with 12 bases remaining between them. The chain recombines TRBV30 with TRBJ2-1, with a tentative D call TRBD2 (5 bases). The sequence was collected from a donor older than 35 with multiple myeloma. Sequencing was carried out using a population of CD138-negative cells sorted from bone marrow. CDR3 residues: CAWSNPVASYNEQFF. In DNA, the CDR3 is TGTGCCTGGAGTAACCCTGTAGCGTCCTACAATGAGCAGTTCTTC. Together with reference TRBV30 and TRBJ2-1, the CDR3 gives the full variable domain: SQTIHQWPATLVQPVGSPLSLECTVEGTSNPNLYWYRQAAGRGLQLLFYSVGIGQISSEVPQNLSASRPQDRQFILSSKKLLLSDSGFYLCAWSNPVASYNEQFFGPGTRLTVL.